The present T cell receptor beta chain was sequenced within a study of blood T cells in healthy people across ages. The germline V gene has CDR1 ENHRY and CDR2 SYGVKD. Trimming left V 4 bases short and J 6 bases short, with 19 bases between. The CDR3 sequence is 16 residues long. This clonotype was observed a handful of times. Sample-barcoded 5' priming and a J-beta primer mix drove a second PCR of about 7 to 11 cycles. Using its own MiXCR run on the 5' RACE reads, TCRdb lists one record per CDR3 protein. Of approximately 1.5 million distinct CDR3 sequences listed, about 35% were seen once; the top ten hold around 11%.

The sequencing sample was made of blood. The sequence was obtained from a woman aged 30 to 39 in good health. The gene calls are TRBV10-3 and TRBJ2-1; a possible D gene is TRBD2 (7 bases). The CDR3 DNA follows: TGTGCCATCAGTGGCGGGTGGCGGGGGCCCCGCAATGAGCAGTTCTTC. Translating gives CAISGGWRGPRNEQFF.